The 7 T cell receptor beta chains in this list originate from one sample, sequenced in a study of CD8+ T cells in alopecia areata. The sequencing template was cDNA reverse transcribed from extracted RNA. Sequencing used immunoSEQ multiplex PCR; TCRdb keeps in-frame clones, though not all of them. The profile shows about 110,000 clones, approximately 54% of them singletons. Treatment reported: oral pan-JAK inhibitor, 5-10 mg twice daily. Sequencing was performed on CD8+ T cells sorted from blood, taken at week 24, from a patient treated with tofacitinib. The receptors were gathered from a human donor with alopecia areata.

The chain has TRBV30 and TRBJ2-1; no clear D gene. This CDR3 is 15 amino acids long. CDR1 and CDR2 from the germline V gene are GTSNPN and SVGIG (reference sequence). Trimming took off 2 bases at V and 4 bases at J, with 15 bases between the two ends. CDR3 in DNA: TGTGCCTGGAGTCCCAATATTCAGGTATACAATGAGCAGTTCTTC. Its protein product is CAWSPNIQVYNEQFF.

CDR3 in amino acids: CASSLTPGTGFSGANVLTF. The DNA for the CDR3 is TGTGCCAGCAGTTTAACCCCCGGGACAGGCTTCTCTGGGGCCAACGTCCTGACTTTC. The chain links TRBV27 to TRBJ2-6, with 8 bases that match TRBD1. Trimming at V came to 2 bases and at J to 0 bases, leaving 9 bases not matched to a gene. The CDR3 is 19 amino acids. Germline loops: CDR1 MNHEY, CDR2 SMNVEV (reference sequence).

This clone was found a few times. The CDR3 reads CASSSDRGEAFF. The CDR3 DNA reads as TGTGCCAGCAGTTCGGACAGGGGTGAAGCTTTCTTT. The rearrangement joins TRBV27 to TRBJ1-1; 9 nucleotides line up with TRBD1. Germline lookup yields CDR1 MNHEY and CDR2 SMNVEV (reference sequence). There are 12 residues in the CDR3. The V segment lost 4 bases and the J segment 7 bases; nucleotides outside the gene matches: 1.

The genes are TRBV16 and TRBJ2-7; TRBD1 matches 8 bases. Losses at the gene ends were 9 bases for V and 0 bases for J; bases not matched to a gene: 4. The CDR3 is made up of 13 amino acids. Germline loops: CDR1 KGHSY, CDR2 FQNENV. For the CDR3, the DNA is TGTGCCAGTGACAGGGGAAGCTCCTACGAGCAGTACTTC. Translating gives CASDRGSSYEQYF. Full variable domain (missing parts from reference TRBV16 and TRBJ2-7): GEEVAQTPKHLVRGEGQKAKLYCAPIKGHSYVFWYQQVLKNEFKFLISFQNENVFDETGMPKERFSAKCLPNSPCSLEIQATKLEDSAVYFCASDRGSSYEQYFGPGTRLTVT.

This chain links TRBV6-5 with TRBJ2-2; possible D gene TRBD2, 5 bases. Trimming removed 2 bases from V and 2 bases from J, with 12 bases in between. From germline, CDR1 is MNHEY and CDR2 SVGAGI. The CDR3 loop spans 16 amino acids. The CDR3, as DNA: TGTGCCAGCAGTTACCCAGAGGGCGCAAACACCGGGGAGCTGTTTTTT. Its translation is CASSYPEGANTGELFF.

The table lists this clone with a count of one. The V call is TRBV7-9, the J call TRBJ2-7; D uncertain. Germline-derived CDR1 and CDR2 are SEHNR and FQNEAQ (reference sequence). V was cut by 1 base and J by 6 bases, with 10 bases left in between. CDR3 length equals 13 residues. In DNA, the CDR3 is TGTGCCAGCAGCTTAGGCGAACGCTTCGAGCAGTACTTC. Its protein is CASSLGERFEQYF.

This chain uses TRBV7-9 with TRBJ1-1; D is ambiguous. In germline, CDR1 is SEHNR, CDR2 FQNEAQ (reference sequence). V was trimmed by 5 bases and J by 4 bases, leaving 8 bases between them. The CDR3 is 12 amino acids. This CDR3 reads CASSIGPTEAFF. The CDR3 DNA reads TGTGCCAGCAGCATCGGGCCCACTGAAGCTTTCTTT.